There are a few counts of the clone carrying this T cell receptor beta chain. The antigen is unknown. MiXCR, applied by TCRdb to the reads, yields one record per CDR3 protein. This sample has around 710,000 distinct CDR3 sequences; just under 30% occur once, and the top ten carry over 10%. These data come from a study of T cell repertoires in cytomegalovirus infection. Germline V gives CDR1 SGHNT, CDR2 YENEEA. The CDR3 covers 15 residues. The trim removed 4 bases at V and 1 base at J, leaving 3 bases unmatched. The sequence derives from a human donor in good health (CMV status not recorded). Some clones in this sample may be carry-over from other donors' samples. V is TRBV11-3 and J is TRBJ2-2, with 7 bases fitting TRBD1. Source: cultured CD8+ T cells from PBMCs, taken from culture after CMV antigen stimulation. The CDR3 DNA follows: TGTGCCAGCAGCTCCCGACAGGGGAACACCGGGGAGCTGTTTTTT. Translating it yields CASSSRQGNTGELFF.